Shown below are 15 T cell receptor beta chains from a single sample sequenced in a study of cytomegalovirus exposure and HLA in healthy donors. The PCR used 60 Vbeta and 13 Jbeta primers. Assay: immunoSEQ multiplex PCR; the TCRdb copy retains only in-frame clones and omits some. The sample records about 150,000 clones, 70% to 80% being singletons. Sequenced input: PBMCs. These receptors were collected from a man aged 30 to 39 in good health and CMV-seronegative.

The V gene is TRBV19, the J gene TRBJ1-1; D uncertain. The CDR3 length is 14 residues. Germline V lookup: CDR1 LNHDA, CDR2 SQIVND (reference sequence). Trimming removed 3 bases from V and 4 bases from J, with 12 bases in between. CDR3 sequence reads: CASSIGETGTEAFF. Written as DNA, the CDR3 is TGTGCCAGTAGTATTGGAGAAACGGGCACTGAAGCTTTCTTT.

This chain uses TRBV27 with TRBJ1-4; a possible D gene is TRBD1 (6 bases). The CDR3 consists of 14 residues. The V gene lost 3 bases and the J gene lost 7 bases, with 12 bases spanning the gap. Germline loops: CDR1 MNHEY, CDR2 SMNVEV (reference sequence). CDR3 sequence: CASSFSGTTEKLFF. Written as DNA, the CDR3 is TGTGCCAGCAGTTTTTCGGGGACAACTGAAAAACTGTTTTTT.

This sequence joins TRBV2 and TRBJ1-1; D is undetermined. Germline loops: CDR1 SNHLY, CDR2 FYNNEI. This CDR3 comprises 11 residues. Trimming removed 1 base at V and 10 bases at J, with 7 bases between. The CDR3, as DNA: TGTGCCAGCAGTGAAGTGACTAGAGCTTTCTTT. It yields the protein CASSEVTRAFF.

V is TRBV18 and J is TRBJ1-1; D call uncertain. From germline, CDR1 is KGHSH and CDR2 LQKENI. The CDR3 is made up of 11 amino acids. V lost 8 bases to trimming and J lost 1 base, with 5 bases between them. CDR3 region: CASLRNTEAFF. Here the CDR3 DNA reads TGTGCCAGCCTGAGGAACACTGAAGCTTTCTTT.

This clone was detected once. The rearrangement joins TRBV6-6 to TRBJ2-3; weak D call: TRBD1 (6 bases). The CDR3 runs to 13 residues. Germline values: CDR1 MNHNY, CDR2 SVGAGI (reference sequence). Trimming stripped 6 bases from V and 4 bases from J, with 11 bases between. CDR3 region: CASRRQVPDTQYF. The CDR3 DNA is TGTGCCAGCAGAAGACAGGTACCAGATACGCAGTATTTT.

The rearrangement uses TRBV14 and TRBJ1-3; D remains unclear. This CDR3 contains 15 residues. V shed 4 bases and J shed 8 bases, with 18 bases lying between them. Germline CDR1 reads SGHDN; CDR2 reads FVKESK. CDR3 coding DNA: TGTGCCAGCAGCCTAATCGGACGGGGAAGGGACACCATATATTTT. It translates to CASSLIGRGRDTIYF.

The V gene is TRBV28, the J gene TRBJ2-7, with D uncertain. The CDR3 runs 12 residues. V dropped 6 bases and J dropped 5 bases, with 11 bases sitting between them. Germline V lookup: CDR1 MDHEN, CDR2 SYDVKM. As DNA, the CDR3 is TGTGCCAGCAGCCATGGGCCCAACGAGCAGTACTTC. Amino acids: CASSHGPNEQYF.

The chain joins TRBV7-6 to TRBJ2-3; perhaps TRBD1 as D (6 bases). Deletions cut 7 bases from V and 6 bases from J, with 14 bases between. This CDR3 is 13 amino acids long. Germline CDR1 reads SGHVS; CDR2 reads FNYEAQ. The chain's CDR3 is CASNVQGSDTQYF. CDR3 bases: TGTGCCAGCAACGTCCAGGGGTCCGATACGCAGTATTTT.

This chain links TRBV6-1 with TRBJ1-4; D is unresolved. V gave up 2 bases and J gave up 8 bases, with 15 bases separating them. Germline CDR1 MNHNS, CDR2 SASEGT. CDR3 length equals 15 residues. The CDR3 DNA follows: TGTGCCAGCAGTGAATGGAACGGGGTGAAGGAAAAACTGTTTTTT. Protein: CASSEWNGVKEKLFF.

V usage is TRBV28 and J usage is TRBJ2-7; perhaps TRBD2 as D (5 bases). The length of the CDR3 is 17 residues. Germline V CDR1 and CDR2: MDHEN, SYDVKM. The V gene lost 6 bases and the J gene lost 0 bases, with 21 bases spanning the gap. CDR3 sequence (DNA): TGTGCCAGCAGCATATTGATGGGGTTTACTAGCTCCTACGAGCAGTACTTC. Protein product: CASSILMGFTSSYEQYF.

V gene TRBV5-1 combines with J gene TRBJ1-5; TRBD1 agrees at 8 bases. The CDR3 covers 17 residues. The V gene end was trimmed by 4 bases and the J gene end by 0 bases; junction bases not matched to a gene: 9. The germline gives CDR1 SGHRS, CDR2 YFSETQ. As DNA, the CDR3 is TGCGCCAGCAGCCCGGGGACAGGCGACTATAGCAATCAGCCCCAGCATTTT. Translating gives CASSPGTGDYSNQPQHF.

The genes are TRBV18 and TRBJ1-4; 9 bases map to TRBD1. Looked up from germline, CDR1 is KGHSH and CDR2 is LQKENI. With 5 bases clipped from V and 8 bases from J, the junction kept 6 bases outside the gene matches. The CDR3 length is 14 residues. CDR3 bases: TGTGCCAGCTCAGCGGGACAGGGTCAAGAAAAACTGTTTTTT. Encoded protein: CASSAGQGQEKLFF.

V gene TRBV5-4 combines with J gene TRBJ2-5, with 8 bases lining up with TRBD1. The V segment lost 2 bases and the J segment 3 bases; nucleotides outside the gene matches: 9. This CDR3 has 16 amino acids. In germline, CDR1 is SGHNT, CDR2 YYREEE (reference sequence). The CDR3 protein is CASSFLSTGVKETQYF. CDR3 nucleotides: TGTGCCAGCAGCTTCCTGTCGACAGGGGTAAAAGAGACCCAGTACTTC.

This chain joins TRBV6-6 and TRBJ2-7; 7 positions match TRBD1. After removal of 7 bases from V and 3 bases from J, the junction contained 15 bases not matched to a gene. The germline V gene encodes CDR1 MNHNY and CDR2 SVGAGI (reference sequence). This CDR3 region has 16 residues. In DNA, the CDR3 is TGTGCCAGCACCACCACACGTGGGGACAGAGTCTACGAGCAGTACTTC. Its translation is CASTTTRGDRVYEQYF.

In the case of this clone: Other DNA sequences from this sample encode an identical CDR3 as well. J is TRBJ2-2 and V is TRBV5-1; TRBD1 might be the D (5 bases). The CDR3 has 14 residues. Trimming took 4 bases from V and 1 from J, leaving 8 bases between them. Germline V gives CDR1 SGHRS, CDR2 YFSETQ. CDR3 DNA: TGCGCCAGCAGCCTTGACAGGAACACCGGGGAGCTGTTTTTT. Amino acids: CASSLDRNTGELFF.